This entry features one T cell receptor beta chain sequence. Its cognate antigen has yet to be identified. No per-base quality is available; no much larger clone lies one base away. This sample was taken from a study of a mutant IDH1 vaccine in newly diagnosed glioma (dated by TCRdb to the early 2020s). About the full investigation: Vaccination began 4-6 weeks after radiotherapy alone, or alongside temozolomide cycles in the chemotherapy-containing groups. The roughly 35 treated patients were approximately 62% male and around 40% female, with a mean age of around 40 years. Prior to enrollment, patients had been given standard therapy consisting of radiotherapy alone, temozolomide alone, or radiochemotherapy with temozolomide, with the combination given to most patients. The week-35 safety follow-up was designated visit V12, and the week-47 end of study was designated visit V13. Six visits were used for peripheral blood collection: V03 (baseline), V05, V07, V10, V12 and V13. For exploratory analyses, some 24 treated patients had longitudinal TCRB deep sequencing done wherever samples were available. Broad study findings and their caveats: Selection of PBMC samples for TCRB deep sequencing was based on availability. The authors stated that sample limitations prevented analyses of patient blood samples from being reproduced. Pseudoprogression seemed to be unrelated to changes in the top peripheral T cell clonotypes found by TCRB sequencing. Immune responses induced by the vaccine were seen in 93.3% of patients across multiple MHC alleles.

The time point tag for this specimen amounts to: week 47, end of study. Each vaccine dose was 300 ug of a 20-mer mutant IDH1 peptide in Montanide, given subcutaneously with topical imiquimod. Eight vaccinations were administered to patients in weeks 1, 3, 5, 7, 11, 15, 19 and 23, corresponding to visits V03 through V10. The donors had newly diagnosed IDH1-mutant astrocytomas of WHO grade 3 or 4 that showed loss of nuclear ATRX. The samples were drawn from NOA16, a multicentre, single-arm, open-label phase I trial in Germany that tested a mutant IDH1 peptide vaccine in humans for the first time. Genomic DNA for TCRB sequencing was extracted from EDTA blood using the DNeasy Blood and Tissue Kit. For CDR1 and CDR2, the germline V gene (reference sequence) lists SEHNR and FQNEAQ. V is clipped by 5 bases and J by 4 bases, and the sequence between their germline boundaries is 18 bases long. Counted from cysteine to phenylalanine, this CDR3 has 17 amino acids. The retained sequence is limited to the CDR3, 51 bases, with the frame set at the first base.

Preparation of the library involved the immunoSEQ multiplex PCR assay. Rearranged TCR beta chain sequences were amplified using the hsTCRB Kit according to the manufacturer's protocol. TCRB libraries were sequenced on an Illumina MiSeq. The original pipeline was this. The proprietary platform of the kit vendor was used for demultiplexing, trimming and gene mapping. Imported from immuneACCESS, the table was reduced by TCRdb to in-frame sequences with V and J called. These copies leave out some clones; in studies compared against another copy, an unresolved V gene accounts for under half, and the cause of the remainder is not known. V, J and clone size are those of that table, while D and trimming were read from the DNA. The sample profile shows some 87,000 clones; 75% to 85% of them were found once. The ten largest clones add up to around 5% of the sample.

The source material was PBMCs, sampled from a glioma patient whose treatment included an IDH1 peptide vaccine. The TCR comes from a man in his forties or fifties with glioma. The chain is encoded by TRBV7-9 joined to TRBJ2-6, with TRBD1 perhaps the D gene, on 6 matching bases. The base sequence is TGTGCCAGCAGCCCCCAAGCCATGGGGACAGGGGCCAACGTCCTGACTTTC. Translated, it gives CASSPQAMGTGANVLTF.